Below are 8 T cell receptor beta chains sequenced from a single sample in a study of beta chain features in type 1 diabetes. Their cognate antigens are unknown. The study reverse transcribed the entire isolated RNA, so it sequenced expressed TCRB transcripts. Sequencing used immunoSEQ multiplex PCR; TCRdb keeps in-frame clones, though not all of them. The table records tens of thousands of clones, roughly 50% of them present only once. Broader study findings: For Type 1 diabetes patients, all four CD4+ subsets carried TCRB CDR3s that were moderately but significantly shorter.

Sequenced input: Tregs from blood. These TCRs come from a woman aged 40 to 50 with type 1 diabetes.

The chain employs TRBV9 and TRBJ2-2; TRBD2 might be the D (6 bases). The CDR3 consists of 16 residues. Germline values: CDR1 SGDLS, CDR2 YYNGEE. V was shortened by 0 bases and J by 5 bases, with 14 bases between the two germline ends. The CDR3, as DNA: TGTGCCAGCAGCGTAGCGCGGCTAGCGACGACCGGGGAGCTGTTTTTT. Its translation: CASSVARLATTGELFF.

The chain recombines TRBV29-1 with TRBJ1-1, with a possible D match to TRBD1 (6 bases). V was cut by 7 bases and J by 7 bases, with 19 bases left in between. Germline V gene data show CDR1 as SQVTM and CDR2 as ANQGSEA. This CDR3 contains 13 residues. The CDR3 loop reads CSAEEDSPVEAFF. DNA of the CDR3: TGCAGCGCGGAGGAGGACAGCCCCGTTGAAGCTTTCTTT.

The chain is built from TRBV4-3 and TRBJ1-4, with a weak D call TRBD1 (6 bases). The CDR3 loop spans 17 amino acids. Germline assignment: CDR1 LGHNA and CDR2 YSLEER. With 0 bases removed from V and 8 bases from J, the gap between germline ends came to 19 bases. The CDR3: CASSQEAARRGWEKLFF. For the CDR3, the DNA is TGCGCCAGCAGCCAAGAGGCCGCGCGCAGGGGATGGGAAAAACTGTTTTTT.

The chain uses TRBV29-1 and TRBJ2-3, with 8 bases matching TRBD2. There are 14 residues in the CDR3. Germline V gene sequence: CDR1 SQVTM, CDR2 ANQGSEA. CDR3 nucleotide sequence: TGCAGTTCCAAGGGCGGGAGGCCCACAGATACGCAGTATTTT. This encodes CSSKGGRPTDTQYF.

This clone was observed a handful of times. The chain recombines TRBV7-2 with TRBJ2-7, with 9 bases lining up with TRBD1. The length of the CDR3 is 13 residues. V trimming: 5 bases; J trimming: 4 bases; junction bases outside the gene matches: 3. The germline V gene has CDR1 SGHTA and CDR2 FQGNSA. As DNA, the CDR3 is TGTGCCAGCAGCCGGGACAGGGCGTACGAGCAGTACTTC. Encoded protein: CASSRDRAYEQYF.

This clone was found a few times. The CDR3 reads CASSLNRDEQFF. The CDR3, as DNA: TGTGCCAGCAGTTTAAACCGGGATGAGCAGTTCTTC. V usage is TRBV28 and J usage is TRBJ2-1; D is uncertain. Germline V gene lookup returns CDR1 MDHEN and CDR2 SYDVKM. V lost 2 bases, J lost 8 bases, and 7 bases lay in between. The CDR3 has 12 amino acids.

The J gene is TRBJ1-1, the V gene TRBV29-1, with 7 positions matching TRBD1. Germline V gene sequence: CDR1 SQVTM, CDR2 ANQGSEA. J lost 1 base, V lost 6 bases, and 11 bases had no gene match. The CDR3 totals 15 residues. CDR3 bases: TGCAGCGTCAGGGGGACGGGACGGAGGAACACTGAAGCTTTCTTT. Translation gives CSVRGTGRRNTEAFF.

V usage is TRBV18 and J usage is TRBJ2-1; 10 positions agree with TRBD1. The V gene end was trimmed by 3 bases and the J gene end by 4 bases; junction bases not matched to a gene: 6. This CDR3 has 16 residues. CDR1 and CDR2 (germline): KGHSH, LQKENI. The CDR3 DNA sequence: TGTGCCAGCTCACCTTCCGGGACAGGGGATTACAATGAGCAGTTCTTC. As protein: CASSPSGTGDYNEQFF.